This TCR beta chain was identified in a study of identical twins. Study-wide findings and caveats: The conclusions drew on cross-sectional statistical analysis instead of tracking the same donors. Abundant cord blood beta clonotypes carried fewer insertions; memory repertoires showed none.

TCRdb called the 5' RACE reads again in MiXCR, with one record for every CDR3 protein. The sample gives 650,000 to 800,000 distinct CDR3 sequences, roughly 8% of which show up once; around 0.98% is in the top ten. On this clonotype: As yet, its antigen is unknown.

This CDR3 is 17 amino acids long. The V segment lost 5 bases and the J segment 5 bases; nucleotides outside the gene matches: 8. Per germline, CDR1 SGHTA and CDR2 FQGNSA. In addition, the sample was reused for a study of yellow fever vaccine responses in identical twins.

The source of this sequence is a woman between 18 and 29 years old in good health. The genes are TRBV7-2 and TRBJ2-2; 13 nucleotides match TRBD2. Source material: PBMCs. Here the CDR3 DNA reads TGTGCCAGCAGCAGAGGACTAGCGGGAGCTCGGACCGGGGAGCTGTTTTTT. Its translation: CASSRGLAGARTGELFF.